The table lists the clone carrying this TCR beta chain with a count of one. Every PCR received spiked-in synthetic TCR analog templates. Clones were read by immunoSEQ multiplex PCR, and TCRdb kept only the in-frame ones, dropping some. The sample has about 100,000 clones, roughly 88% seen once. These data are taken from a study of PD-L1 blockade in urothelial cancer. The overall study: Male sex and bladder-origin urothelial cancer were recorded for about 85% of the roughly 30 patients. Typically, measured as a median, blood samples had 140,000 or so T cells.

Trimming took 1 base from V and 3 from J, leaving 7 bases between them. The CDR3 runs 14 residues. The germline V gene has CDR1 SGHTA and CDR2 FQGNSA. The material sequenced was PBMCs, taken around atezolizumab (anti-PD-L1) treatment. The chain employs TRBV7-2 and TRBJ1-5; no clear D. This TCR came from a man aged 45-60 years with urothelial cancer. CDR3 amino acids: CASSLERPNQPQHF. The CDR3 nucleotides are TGTGCCAGCAGCTTAGAGCGGCCCAATCAGCCCCAGCATTTT. Variable domain in full (rest from reference TRBV7-2 and TRBJ1-5): GAGVSQSPSNKVTEKGKDVELRCDPISGHTALYWYRQSLGQGLEFLIYFQGNSAPDKSGLPSDRFSAERTGGSVSTLTIQRTQQEDSAVYLCASSLERPNQPQHFGDGTRLSIL.